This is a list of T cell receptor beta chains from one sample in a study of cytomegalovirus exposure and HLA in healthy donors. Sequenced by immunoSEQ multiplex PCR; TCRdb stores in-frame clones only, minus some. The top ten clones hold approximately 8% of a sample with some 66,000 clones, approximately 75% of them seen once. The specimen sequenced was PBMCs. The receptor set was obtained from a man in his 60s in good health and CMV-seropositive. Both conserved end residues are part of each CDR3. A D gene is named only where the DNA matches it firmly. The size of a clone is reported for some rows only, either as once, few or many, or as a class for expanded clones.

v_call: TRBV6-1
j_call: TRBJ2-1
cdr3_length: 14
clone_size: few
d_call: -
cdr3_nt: TGTGCCAGCAGTGGACCCCGGGTTTACAATGAGCAGTTCTTC
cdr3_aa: CASSGPRVYNEQFF

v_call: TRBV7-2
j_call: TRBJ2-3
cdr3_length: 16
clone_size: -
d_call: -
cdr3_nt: TGTGCCAGCAGCTTAGAGGAGGGCGGCCTCAGGGATACGCAGTATTTT
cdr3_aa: CASSLEEGGLRDTQYF

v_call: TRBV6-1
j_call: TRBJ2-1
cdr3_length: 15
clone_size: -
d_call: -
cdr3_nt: TGTGCCAGCAGTAGCGACTTTAGCTCCTACAATGAGCAGTTCTTC
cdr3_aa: CASSSDFSSYNEQFF

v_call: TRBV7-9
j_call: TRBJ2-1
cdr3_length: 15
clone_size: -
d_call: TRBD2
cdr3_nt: TGTTCCAGCAGCTCGCTCGCGGGGGGAAGGAATGAGCAGTTCTTC
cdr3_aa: CSSSSLAGGRNEQFF

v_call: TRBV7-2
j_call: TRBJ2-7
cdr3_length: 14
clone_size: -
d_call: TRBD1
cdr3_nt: TGTGCCAGCAGATCGGACAGGGGAGTCTACGAGCAGTACTTC
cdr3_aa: CASRSDRGVYEQYF

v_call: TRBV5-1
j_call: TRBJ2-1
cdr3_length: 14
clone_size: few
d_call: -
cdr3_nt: TGCGCCAGCAGCTTGGAAGGGGGAAGTAATGAGCAGTTCTTC
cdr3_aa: CASSLEGGSNEQFF

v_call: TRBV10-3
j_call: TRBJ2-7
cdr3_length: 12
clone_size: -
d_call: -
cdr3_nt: TGTGCCATCAGTGGGAGCTCCTACGAGCAGTACTTC
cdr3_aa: CAISGSSYEQYF

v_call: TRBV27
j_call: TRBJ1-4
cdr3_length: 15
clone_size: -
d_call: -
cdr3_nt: TGTGCCAGCAGTTTTGGGACCGACGGGAGGGGAAAACTGTTTTTT
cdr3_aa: CASSFGTDGRGKLFF

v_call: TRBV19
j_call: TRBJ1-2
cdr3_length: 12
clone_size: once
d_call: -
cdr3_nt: TGTGCCAGTAGTTTAACAGGGACTGGCTACACCTTC
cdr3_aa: CASSLTGTGYTF

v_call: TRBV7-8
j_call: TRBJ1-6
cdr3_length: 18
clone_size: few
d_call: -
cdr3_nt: TGTGCCAGCAGCCCTCGGGGGGCCGGGACCGTGTATAATTCACCCCTCCACTTT
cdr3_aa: CASSPRGAGTVYNSPLHF

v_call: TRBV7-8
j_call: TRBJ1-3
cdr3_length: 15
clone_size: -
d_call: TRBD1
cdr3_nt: TGTGCCAGCAGCTTAGGGGGGACAGGAGGGAACACCATATATTTT
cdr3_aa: CASSLGGTGGNTIYF

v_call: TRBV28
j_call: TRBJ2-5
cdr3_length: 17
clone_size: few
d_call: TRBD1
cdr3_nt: TGTGCCAGCAGTTTTAGGGGACAGGGACGGTGGAAAGAGACCCAGTACTTC
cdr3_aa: CASSFRGQGRWKETQYF

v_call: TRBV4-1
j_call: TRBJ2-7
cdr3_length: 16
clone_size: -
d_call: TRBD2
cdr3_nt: TGCGCCAGCAGCCAAGATAAACGGGAGGCGTCCTACGAGCAGTACTTC
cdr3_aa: CASSQDKREASYEQYF

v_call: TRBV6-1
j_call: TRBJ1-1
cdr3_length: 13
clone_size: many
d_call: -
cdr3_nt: TGTGCCAGCAGTGACAAAATGAACACTGAAGCTTTCTTT
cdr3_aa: CASSDKMNTEAFF

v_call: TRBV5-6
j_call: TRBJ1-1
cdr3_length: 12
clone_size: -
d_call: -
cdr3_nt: TGTGCCAGCAGCTACAACACCGCTGAAGCTTTCTTT
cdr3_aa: CASSYNTAEAFF

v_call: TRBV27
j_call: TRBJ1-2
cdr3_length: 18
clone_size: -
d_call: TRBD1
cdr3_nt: TGTGCCAGCAGTACTCGCAGGACAGGGGTCGGTGCCCTATCGGGCTACACCTTC
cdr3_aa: CASSTRRTGVGALSGYTF

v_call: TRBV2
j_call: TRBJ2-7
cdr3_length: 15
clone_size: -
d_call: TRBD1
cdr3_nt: TGTGCCAGCAGTGATCCGGGACAGTTTGCCTACGAGCAGTACTTC
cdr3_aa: CASSDPGQFAYEQYF

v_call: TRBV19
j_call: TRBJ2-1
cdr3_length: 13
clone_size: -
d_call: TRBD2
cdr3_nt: TGTGCCAGTAGTAAGCGGGAGTTTAGTGAGCAGTTCTTC
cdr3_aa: CASSKREFSEQFF

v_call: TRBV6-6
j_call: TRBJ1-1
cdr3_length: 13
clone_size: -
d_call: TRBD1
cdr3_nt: TGTGCCAGCACCCGGACAGGGCGCACTGAAGCTTTCTTT
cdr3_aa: CASTRTGRTEAFF

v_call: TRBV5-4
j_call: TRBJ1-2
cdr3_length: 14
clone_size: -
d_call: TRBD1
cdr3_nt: TGTGCCAGCAGCTTTAACAGGGGAAACTATGGCTACACCTTC
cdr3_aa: CASSFNRGNYGYTF

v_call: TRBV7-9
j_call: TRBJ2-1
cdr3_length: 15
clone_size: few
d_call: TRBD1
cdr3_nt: TGTGCCACCCAGCTTCAGGGGGCCAGGGTGAATGAGCAGTTCTTC
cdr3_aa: CATQLQGARVNEQFF

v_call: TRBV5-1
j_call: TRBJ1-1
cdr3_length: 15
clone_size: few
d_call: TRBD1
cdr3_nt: TGCGCCAGCAGCTTGGGGGACAGGGTTTCGACTGAAGCTTTCTTT
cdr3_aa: CASSLGDRVSTEAFF

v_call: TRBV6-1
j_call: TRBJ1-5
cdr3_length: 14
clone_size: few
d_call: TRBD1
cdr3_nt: TGTGCCAGCAGTGAACTAGGGGGCGATCAGCCCCAGCATTTT
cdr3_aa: CASSELGGDQPQHF

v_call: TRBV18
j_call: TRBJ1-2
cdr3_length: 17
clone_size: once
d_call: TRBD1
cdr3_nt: TGTGCCAGCTCACCACCCCTAGGACAGGGGGCTCACTATGGCTACACCTTC
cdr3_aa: CASSPPLGQGAHYGYTF

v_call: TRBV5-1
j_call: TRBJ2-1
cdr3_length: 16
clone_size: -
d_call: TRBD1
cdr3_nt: TGCGCCAGCAGCTTGACACCGGGACAGGGCTACAATGAGCAGTTCTTC
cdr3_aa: CASSLTPGQGYNEQFF

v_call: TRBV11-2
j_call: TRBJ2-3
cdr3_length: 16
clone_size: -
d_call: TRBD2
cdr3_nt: TGTGCCAGCAGCCCCCGGCGGGGGGGCCTCACAGATACGCAGTATTTT
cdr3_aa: CASSPRRGGLTDTQYF

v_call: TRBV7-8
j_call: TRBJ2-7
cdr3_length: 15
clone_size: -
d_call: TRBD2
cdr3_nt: TGTGCCAGCAAGAGAGGAAGGGAGGGCCTTTACGAGCAGTACTTC
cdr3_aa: CASKRGREGLYEQYF

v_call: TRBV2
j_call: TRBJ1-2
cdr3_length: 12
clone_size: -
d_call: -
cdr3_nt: TGTGCCAGCAGTGCCCAGGTTTACAGCTACACCTTC
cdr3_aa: CASSAQVYSYTF

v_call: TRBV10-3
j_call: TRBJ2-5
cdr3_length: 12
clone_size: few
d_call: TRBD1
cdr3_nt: TGTGCCATCAGTAGGACAGGGGAGACCCAGTACTTC
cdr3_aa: CAISRTGETQYF

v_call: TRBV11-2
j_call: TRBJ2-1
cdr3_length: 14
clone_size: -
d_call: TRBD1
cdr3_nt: TGTGCCAGCAGACTCCAGGGGGCCTACAATGAGCAGTTCTTC
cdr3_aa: CASRLQGAYNEQFF

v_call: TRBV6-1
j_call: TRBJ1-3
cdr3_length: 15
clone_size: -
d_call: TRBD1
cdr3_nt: TGTGCCAGCATTCAATGGGACAGGGATGGAAACACCATATATTTT
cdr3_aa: CASIQWDRDGNTIYF

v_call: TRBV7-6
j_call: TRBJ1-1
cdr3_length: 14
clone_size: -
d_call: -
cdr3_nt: TGTGCCAGCAGCTTAGCCGGAGGGAACACTGAAGCTTTCTTT
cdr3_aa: CASSLAGGNTEAFF

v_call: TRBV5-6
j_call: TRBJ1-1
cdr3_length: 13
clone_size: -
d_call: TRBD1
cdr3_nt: TGTGCCAGCAGCCGTACAGGGGTCACTGAAGCTTTCTTT
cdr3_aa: CASSRTGVTEAFF

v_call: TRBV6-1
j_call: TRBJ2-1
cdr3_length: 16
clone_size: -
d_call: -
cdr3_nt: TGTGCCAGCAGTGTAATATCCACGAGCTCCTACAATGAGCAGTTCTTC
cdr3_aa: CASSVISTSSYNEQFF

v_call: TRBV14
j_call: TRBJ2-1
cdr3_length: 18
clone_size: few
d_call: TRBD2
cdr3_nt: TGTGCCAGCAGCCAAGTTTTCCTAGCGGGGGGTTTCGGCAATGAGCAGTTCTTC
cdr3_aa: CASSQVFLAGGFGNEQFF

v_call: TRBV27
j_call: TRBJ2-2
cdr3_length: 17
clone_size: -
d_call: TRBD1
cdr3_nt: TGTGCCAGCAGCCCGGGACAGGGGGTTCGGGACACCGGGGAGCTGTTTTTT
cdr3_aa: CASSPGQGVRDTGELFF

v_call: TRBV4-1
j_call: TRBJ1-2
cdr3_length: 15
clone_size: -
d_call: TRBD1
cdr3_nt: TGCGCCAGCAGCCAAGAAGGGACAGGGACTGGTGGCTACACCTTC
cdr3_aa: CASSQEGTGTGGYTF

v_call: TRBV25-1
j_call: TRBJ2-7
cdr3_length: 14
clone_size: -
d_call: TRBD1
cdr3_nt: TGTGCCAGCAGTGAATTGGGACAGGGCTACGAGCAGTACTTC
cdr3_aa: CASSELGQGYEQYF

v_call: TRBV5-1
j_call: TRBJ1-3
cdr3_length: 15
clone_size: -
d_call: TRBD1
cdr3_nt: TGCGCCAGCAGCGCCACAGGGGCCTCTGGAAACACCATATATTTT
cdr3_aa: CASSATGASGNTIYF

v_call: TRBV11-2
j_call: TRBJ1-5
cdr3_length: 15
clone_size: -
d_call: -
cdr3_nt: TGTGCCAGCAGCTTAGATCCAGGGCCCAATCAGCCCCAGCATTTT
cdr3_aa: CASSLDPGPNQPQHF

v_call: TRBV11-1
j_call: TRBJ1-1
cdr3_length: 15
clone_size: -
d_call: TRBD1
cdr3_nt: TGTGCCAGCAGCTTCACAGGGGGAATGAACACTGAAGCTTTCTTT
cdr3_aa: CASSFTGGMNTEAFF

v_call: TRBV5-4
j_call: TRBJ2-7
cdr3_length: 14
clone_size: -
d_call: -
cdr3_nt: TGTGCCAGCAGCCCCGAACTAGACACCTACGAGCAGTACTTC
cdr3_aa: CASSPELDTYEQYF

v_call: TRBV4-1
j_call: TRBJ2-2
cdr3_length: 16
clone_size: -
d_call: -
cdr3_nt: TGCGCCAGCAGCCAAACAGGGACCCCGAGCACCGGGGAGCTGTTTTTT
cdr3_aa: CASSQTGTPSTGELFF

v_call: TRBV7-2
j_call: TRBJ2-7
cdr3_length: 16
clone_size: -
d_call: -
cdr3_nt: TGTGCCAGCAGCTTAAGCCCGGACAAGAGCTCCTACGAGCAGTACTTC
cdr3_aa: CASSLSPDKSSYEQYF